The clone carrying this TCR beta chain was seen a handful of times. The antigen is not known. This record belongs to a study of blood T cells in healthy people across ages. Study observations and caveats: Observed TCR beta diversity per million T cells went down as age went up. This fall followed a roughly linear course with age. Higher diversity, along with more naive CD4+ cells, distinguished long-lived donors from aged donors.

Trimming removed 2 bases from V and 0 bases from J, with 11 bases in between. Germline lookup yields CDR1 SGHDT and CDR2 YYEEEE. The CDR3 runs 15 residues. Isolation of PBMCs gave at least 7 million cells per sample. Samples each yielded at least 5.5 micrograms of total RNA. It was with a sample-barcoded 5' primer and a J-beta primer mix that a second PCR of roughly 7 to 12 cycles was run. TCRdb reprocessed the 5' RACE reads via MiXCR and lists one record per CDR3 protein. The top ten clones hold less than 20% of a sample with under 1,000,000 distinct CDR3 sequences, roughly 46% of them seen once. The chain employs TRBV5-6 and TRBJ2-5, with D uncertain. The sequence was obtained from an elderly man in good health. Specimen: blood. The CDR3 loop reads CASSLRRIYQETQYF. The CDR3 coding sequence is TGTGCCAGCAGCTTACGACGGATCTACCAAGAGACCCAGTACTTC.